The following is a T cell receptor beta chain sequence with its context. The antigen is unknown. These data originate in a study of CD8 T cells in Susac syndrome. RNA, at about 0.45 to 1 ug, was reverse transcribed with random hexamers. TCRdb called the immunoSEQ multiplex PCR reads again in MiXCR, with one record for every CDR3 protein. This sample has approximately 110,000 distinct CDR3 sequences; around 94% occur once, and the top ten carry roughly 0.08%. CDR1 and CDR2 (germline): PRHDT, FYEKMQ (reference sequence). This CDR3 is 17 amino acids long. V lost 4 bases to trimming and J lost 4 bases; unmatched junction nucleotides: 13. Negative isolation was used for CD8+ and CD4+ T cells, and FACS enrichment was applied to TEMRA cells. General study points: TCR sequencing and HLA analysis covered a relatively small number of individuals.

The sample comprised CD4+ T cells from PBMCs. The receptor was isolated from a human donor in good health. The V call is TRBV13, the J call TRBJ1-2; 9 nucleotides line up with TRBD1. The CDR3 region is CASSSYNRGRAPYGYTF. CDR3 DNA sequence: TGTGCCAGCAGCTCCTACAACAGGGGGCGGGCGCCCTATGGCTACACCTTC.